This T cell receptor (beta chain) was sequenced during a study of T-cell reconstitution after alpha-beta-depleted transplantation in children. This CDR3 comprises 14 residues. V was clipped by 4 bases and J by 7 bases; unmatched bases: 7. The germline CDR1 and CDR2 sequences are SGHRS and YFSETQ. Study outcomes and limitations: Approximately two months post-transplant, alpha-beta T cells reportedly originated from several hundred expanded graft clones.

Comment on this clonotype: Its antigen is unknown.

Preparation of the TCRbeta library involved a method that used unique molecular identifiers. In TCRdb, the PCR reads were re-called with MiXCR into one record per CDR3 protein. The sample contains some 290,000 distinct CDR3 sequences, around 25% of which appear only once. This chain connects TRBV5-1 to TRBJ2-1; 8 nucleotides agree with TRBD1. The source material was PBMCs, mostly from graft donor cells, sampled 180 days after TCRalphabeta/CD19-depleted stem cell transplant. The TCR sequence derives from a male patient younger than 18 who had a stem cell transplant for acute lymphoblastic leukemia, so the T cells may come from the graft donor. The CDR3 DNA reads as TGCGCCAGCAGCCTTATATGGACAGGGAATGAGCAGTTCTTC. Protein: CASSLIWTGNEQFF.